This T cell receptor (beta chain) appears in the sequencing data of a study of identical twins. Overall study results and limits: A partial confounding effect on zero-insertion analyses could come from invariant MAIT and iNKT cells. While abundant cord blood beta clonotypes carried fewer insertions, memory repertoires showed no such pattern. Donors were not followed over many years; analysis was cross-sectional. The study found excess low generation probability among twin-shared out-of-frame alpha sequences.

The table lists this clonotype with a few counts. Antigen: not known. TCRdb reprocessed the 5' RACE reads via MiXCR and lists one record per CDR3 protein. The profile covers 250,000 to 300,000 distinct CDR3 sequences, with over 8.5% appearing a single time and roughly 7% taken by the ten largest. The CDR3 spans 15 residues. Germline V lookup: CDR1 SNHLY, CDR2 FYNNEI. Trimming shortened V by 5 bases and J by 3 bases, and 16 bases separated the two germline ends. This sample was also put to use in a study of yellow fever vaccine responses in identical twins.

The specimen sequenced was CD8+ T cells sorted from blood. This rearrangement joins TRBV2 to TRBJ1-1; weak D call: TRBD1 (5 bases). The TCR sequence derives from a woman between 18 and 29 years old in good health. CDR3 DNA: TGTGCCAGCAGTTCCAGGGCATTGTACCACACTGAAGCTTTCTTT. Translating it yields CASSSRALYHTEAFF.